This TCR beta chain was sequenced for a study of blood T cell repertoires in COVID-19. Looking at the study overall: Acute and convalescent COVID-19 specimens originated in the United States, Italy and Spain.

The CDR3 contains 15 residues. Trimming took 2 bases from V and 7 from J; bases not matched to a gene: 7. CDR1 is MNHEY and CDR2 is SMNVEV in the germline V gene (reference sequence). The authors' processing: Scientists estimated how many nucleated cells there were by amplifying reference gene primers. Sequencing used immunoSEQ multiplex PCR; TCRdb keeps in-frame clones, though not all of them. That table furnishes V, J and clone size, whereas the DNA furnished D and trimming. This table has under 200,000 clones, 89% appearing once. This sequence originates from a woman aged 18-29 years who had recovered from COVID-19. V is TRBV27 and J is TRBJ2-1; 8 bases agree with TRBD2. The sample was PBMCs or T cells enriched from blood (not recorded which). Here the CDR3 reads CASSLTGRAGNEQFF. The CDR3 DNA sequence: TGTGCCAGCAGTTTAACCGGGAGGGCCGGGAATGAGCAGTTCTTC.